What follows are 22 T cell receptor beta chains derived from one specimen sequenced in a study of blood T cell repertoires in COVID-19. Profiling relied on immunoSEQ multiplex PCR, and the TCRdb table lists in-frame clones only, not all of them. The profile shows some 80,000 clones, more than 75% of them singletons. Material: peripheral blood. The receptors here all came from a woman aged 80 or older with active or convalescent COVID-19.

The chain links TRBV28 to TRBJ2-3; D remains unclear. The V gene's germline CDR1 is MDHEN and CDR2 SYDVKM. Trimming stripped 3 bases from V and 0 bases from J, with 4 bases between. This CDR3 contains 13 residues. The CDR3: CASSFLSTDTQYF. The CDR3 coding sequence is TGTGCCAGCAGTTTCCTTAGCACAGATACGCAGTATTTT.

The V call is TRBV3-1 (or the pseudogene TRBV3-2), the J call TRBJ2-1, with D maybe TRBD2 (5 bases). CDR3 size: 12 residues. Germline V CDR1 and CDR2: LGHDT, YNNKEL (reference sequence). V was pared by 2 bases and J by 8 bases, with 7 bases between. The CDR3 is CASSQSGDEQFF. The CDR3 DNA is TGTGCCAGCAGCCAAAGCGGCGATGAGCAGTTCTTC.

This clone was detected only a few times. V usage is TRBV3-1 (or the pseudogene TRBV3-2) and J usage is TRBJ1-2; TRBD1 might be the D (6 bases). From germline, CDR1 is LGHDT and CDR2 YNNKEL (reference sequence). This CDR3 is 12 amino acids long. The V and J ends lost 4 bases and 4 bases respectively, with 7 bases between them. The DNA for the CDR3 is TGTGCCAGCAGCCCGACAGGCTATGGCTACACCTTC. Protein: CASSPTGYGYTF.

CDR3 amino acids: CASSLGDSYGYTF. The CDR3 coding sequence is TGCGCCAGCAGCTTGGGGGACAGTTATGGCTACACCTTC. The rearrangement uses TRBV5-1 and TRBJ1-2, with TRBD1 matching over 7 bases. V trimming: 0 bases; J trimming: 5 bases; junction bases outside the gene matches: 1. There are 13 residues in the CDR3. Looked up from germline, CDR1 is SGHRS and CDR2 is YFSETQ.

The genes are TRBV5-1 and TRBJ1-2; TRBD1 aligns across 10 bases. The CDR3 spans 14 residues. Germline CDR1 SGHRS, CDR2 YFSETQ. The V gene end was trimmed by 7 bases and the J gene end by 7 bases; junction bases not matched to a gene: 10. DNA for the CDR3: TGCGCCAGCTTCCCAGGACAGGGGGGCGGTGGCTACACCTTC. This encodes CASFPGQGGGGYTF.

The gene calls are TRBV5-8 and TRBJ1-3, with D possibly TRBD1 on 5 matching bases. The V gene lost 0 bases and the J gene lost 4 bases, with 14 bases spanning the gap. Germline values: CDR1 SGHTS, CDR2 YDEGEE. The CDR3 totals 16 residues. CDR3 loop: CASSLVAGQIGNTIYF. CDR3 in DNA: TGTGCCAGCAGCTTGGTCGCAGGGCAGATCGGAAACACCATATATTTT.

This sequence joins TRBV7-2 and TRBJ2-2; TRBD2 matches at 12 bases. CDR1 is SGHTA, CDR2 FQGNSA, per germline. V was pared by 5 bases and J by 5 bases, with 6 bases of the junction left unmatched. CDR3 length: 16 amino acids. CDR3 protein: CASSQPGTSGTGELFF. DNA of the CDR3: TGTGCCAGCAGCCAGCCAGGGACTAGCGGGACCGGGGAGCTGTTTTTT.

This clone was seen just once. The J gene is TRBJ1-2, the V gene TRBV10-3; maybe TRBD1 (5 bases). V was cut by 2 bases and J by 6 bases, with 16 bases left in between. Germline V gene lookup returns CDR1 ENHRY and CDR2 SYGVKD. The CDR3 has 15 residues. The CDR3 here is CAISEDSGALNGYTF. The CDR3 nucleotides are TGTGCCATCAGTGAGGACAGCGGGGCCTTAAATGGCTACACCTTC.

This clone was detected only once. The chain links TRBV5-8 to TRBJ1-1; D unclear. Germline loops: CDR1 SGHTS, CDR2 YDEGEE. Between the trimmed V and J ends, which lost 1 base and 3 bases, there was a span of 10 bases. CDR3 length: 14 residues. CDR3 protein: CASSLRSSHTEAFF. CDR3 bases: TGTGCCAGCAGCTTGAGATCGAGCCACACTGAAGCTTTCTTT.

This clone was found once. Relative to the germline gene, one junction end is altered; a read error may explain this. This chain joins TRBV5-1 and TRBJ2-2; 11 bases are shared with TRBD2. Germline values: CDR1 SGHRS, CDR2 YFSETQ. This CDR3 has 18 amino acids. CDR3 DNA sequence: TGCGCCAGCAGCTTGGCCCCTAGCGGGGGGACGAATACCGGGGAGCTGTTTTTT. Amino acid sequence: CASSLAPSGGTNTGELFF. Full variable domain (outside the CDR3, taken from reference TRBV5-1 and TRBJ2-2): KAGVTQTPRYLIKTRGQQVTLSCSPISGHRSVSWYQQTPGQGLQFLFEYFSETQRNKGNFPGRFSGRQFSNSRSEMNVSTLELGDSALYLCASSLAPSGGTNTGELFFGEGSRLTVL.

In this sample, this clone turned up once. The J gene is TRBJ1-2, the V gene TRBV7-2; TRBD1 agrees at 8 bases. Trimming removed 5 bases from V and 3 bases from J; junction bases left unmatched: 14. Germline V gene lookup returns CDR1 SGHTA and CDR2 FQGNSA. This CDR3 region has 17 residues. The CDR3 region is CASSMTGEMGGHYGYTF. The CDR3 DNA reads as TGTGCCAGCAGCATGACAGGGGAGATGGGGGGTCACTATGGCTACACCTTC.

The V gene is TRBV7-9, the J gene TRBJ1-5; weak D call: TRBD1 (6 bases). Per germline, CDR1 SEHNR and CDR2 FQNEAQ (reference sequence). Trimming left V 5 bases short and J 6 bases short, with 14 bases between. The length of the CDR3 is 14 residues. CDR3 region: CASSPPGVGQPQHF. The CDR3 coding sequence is TGTGCCAGCAGCCCCCCAGGGGTGGGTCAGCCCCAGCATTTT.

The J gene is TRBJ1-2, the V gene TRBV5-1; the D is unclear. Trimming removed 1 base from V and 2 bases from J, with 6 bases in between. The CDR3 runs 13 residues. The germline CDR1 and CDR2 sequences are SGHRS and YFSETQ. The chain's CDR3 is CASSLTRNYGYTF. For the CDR3, the DNA is TGCGCCAGCAGCTTGACCAGAAACTATGGCTACACCTTC.

The chain combines TRBV7-9 with TRBJ1-2; 7 nucleotides agree with TRBD1. V lost 2 bases to trimming and J lost 4 bases; unmatched junction nucleotides: 4. CDR1 SEHNR and CDR2 FQNEAQ come from the germline V gene (reference sequence). The CDR3 contains 14 residues. CDR3 in amino acids: CASSLWSGGYGYTF. CDR3 coding DNA: TGTGCCAGCAGCTTATGGTCAGGGGGCTATGGCTACACCTTC.

This sequence joins TRBV7-2 and TRBJ1-2; TRBD1 aligns across 7 bases. The CDR3 is 15 residues long. CDR1 SGHTA and CDR2 FQGNSA come from the germline V gene. Trimming cost V 1 base and J 4 bases; bases outside gene matches: 6. CDR3 DNA sequence: TGTGCCAGCAGCTTAGGATTGCGGGACAGCTATGGCTACACCTTC. Protein product: CASSLGLRDSYGYTF.

This clone was seen more than once but under ten times. The genes are TRBV15 and TRBJ1-1; D gene ambiguous. Germline lookup yields CDR1 LNHNV and CDR2 YYDKDF (reference sequence). The CDR3 consists of 11 residues. The V end lost 8 bases, the J end lost 8 bases, and 12 bases lay between the germline ends. CDR3 DNA: TGTGCCACCCGGGGTGAAGGGGAAGCTTTCTTT. Amino acid sequence: CATRGEGEAFF.

V gene TRBV5-4 combines with J gene TRBJ1-1; TRBD1 is a possible D gene (6 bases). Trimming took 4 bases from V and 0 from J, leaving 7 bases between them. Germline CDR1 SGHNT, CDR2 YYREEE (reference sequence). The CDR3 spans 13 residues. In DNA, the CDR3 is TGTGCCAGCAGCGGGACACTGAACACTGAAGCTTTCTTT. As protein: CASSGTLNTEAFF.

The V gene is TRBV7-2, the J gene TRBJ2-7; 10 nucleotides match TRBD2. This CDR3 comprises 17 residues. The V and J ends lost 0 bases and 1 base, in that order; junction bases with no gene match: 6. The germline gives CDR1 SGHTA, CDR2 FQGNSA. Written as DNA, the CDR3 is TGTGCCAGCAGCTTAGCGGCTAGCGGGGGATGGTCCTACGAGCAGTACTTC. This translates into CASSLAASGGWSYEQYF.

The chain combines TRBV6-5 with TRBJ1-1, with D maybe TRBD1 (6 bases). The CDR3 is 13 amino acids. Germline-derived CDR1 and CDR2 are MNHEY and SVGAGI. The V end was cut by 2 bases, the J end by 8 bases, with 12 bases between. This CDR3 reads CASSYQGTPEAFF. The CDR3 nucleotides read TGTGCCAGCAGTTACCAGGGGACGCCGGAAGCTTTCTTT.

A few counts support this clone. The rearrangement uses TRBV29-1 and TRBJ1-2; 7 bases line up with TRBD1. The CDR3 consists of 14 residues. J lost 5 bases, V lost 5 bases, and 11 bases had no gene match. Germline CDR1 SQVTM, CDR2 ANQGSEA. The CDR3: CSVTGGDRSYGYTF. Here the CDR3 DNA reads TGCAGCGTTACCGGCGGGGACAGATCGTATGGCTACACCTTC.

The rearrangement links TRBV28 to TRBJ2-1; maybe TRBD2 (7 bases). The germline V gene has CDR1 MDHEN and CDR2 SYDVKM. This CDR3 is built from 14 residues. V was clipped by 10 bases and J by 5 bases, with 18 bases between them. CDR3 region: CATLKGGGDNEQFF. CDR3 DNA sequence: TGTGCCACCCTGAAGGGGGGGGGAGACAATGAGCAGTTCTTC.

V usage is TRBV5-1 and J usage is TRBJ1-2; tentatively, D is TRBD1 (5 bases). Germline assignment: CDR1 SGHRS and CDR2 YFSETQ. Trimming took off 4 bases at V and 3 bases at J, with 13 bases between the two ends. The CDR3 consists of 14 residues. The CDR3: CASSPSGGDYGYTF. In DNA, the CDR3 is TGCGCCAGCAGCCCCTCGGGGGGGGACTATGGCTACACCTTC.